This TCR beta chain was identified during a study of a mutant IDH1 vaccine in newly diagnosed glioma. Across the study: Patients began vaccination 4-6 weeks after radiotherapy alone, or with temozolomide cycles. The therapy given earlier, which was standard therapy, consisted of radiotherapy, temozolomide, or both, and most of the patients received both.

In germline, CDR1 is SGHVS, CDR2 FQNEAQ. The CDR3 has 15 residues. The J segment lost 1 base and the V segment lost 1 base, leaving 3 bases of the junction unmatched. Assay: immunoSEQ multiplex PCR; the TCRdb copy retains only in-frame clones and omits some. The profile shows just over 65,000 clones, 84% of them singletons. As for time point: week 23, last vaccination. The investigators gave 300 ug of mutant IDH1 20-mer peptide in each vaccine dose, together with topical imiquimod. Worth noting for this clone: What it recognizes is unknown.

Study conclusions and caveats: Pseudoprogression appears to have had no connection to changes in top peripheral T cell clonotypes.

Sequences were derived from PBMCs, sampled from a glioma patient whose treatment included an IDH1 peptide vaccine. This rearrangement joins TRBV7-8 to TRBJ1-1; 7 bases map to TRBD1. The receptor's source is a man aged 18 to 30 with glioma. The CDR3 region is CASSLVRTGNTEAFF. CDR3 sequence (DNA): TGTGCCAGCAGCTTAGTTCGGACAGGGAACACTGAAGCTTTCTTT.